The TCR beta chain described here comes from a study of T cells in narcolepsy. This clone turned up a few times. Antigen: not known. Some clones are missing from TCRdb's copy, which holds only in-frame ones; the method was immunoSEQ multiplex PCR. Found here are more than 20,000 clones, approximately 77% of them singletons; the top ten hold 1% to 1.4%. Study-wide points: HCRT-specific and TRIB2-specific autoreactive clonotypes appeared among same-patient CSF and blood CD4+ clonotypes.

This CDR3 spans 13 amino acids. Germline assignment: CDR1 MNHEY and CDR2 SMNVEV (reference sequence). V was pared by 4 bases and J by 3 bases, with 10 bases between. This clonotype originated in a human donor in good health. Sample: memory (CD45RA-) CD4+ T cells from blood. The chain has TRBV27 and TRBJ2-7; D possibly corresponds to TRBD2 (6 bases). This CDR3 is CASSSAGYYEQYF. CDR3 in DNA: TGTGCCAGCAGTTCGGCGGGGTACTACGAGCAGTACTTC.